The source of this TCR beta chain is a study of CD8 T cells in acute hepatitis C reinfection (dated by TCRdb to 2020 to 2022). At the level of the whole study: Both during acute infection and after viral clearance, the study profiled the TCRbeta repertoire of CD8+ T cells that were specific for the HCV NS3-1073 epitope. A few spontaneous resolvers provided paired acute and follow-up samples.

About this clone: The clone's antigen remains unknown. The record has no base qualities; no much larger clone is one base away.

Points the paper makes about the study in general: All groups showed preferential use of the TRBV04 and TRBV06 gene families, a pattern that overrepresentation in the naive pool did not explain. It was rare for CDR3 sequences to be shared with other epitopes, and exact matching may have been limited by differing sequencing approaches. About 13 public clonotypes were found regardless of outcome, and V04-02/J02-02 was used by one public clonotype. Because bulk sequencing covered only the TCRbeta chain, the alphabeta pairing of public clonotypes could not be determined. No follow-up repertoires were available for chronically infected subjects, since NS3-1073 specific cells were too rare to be sorted. Diversity in the NS3-1073 specific repertoires was high, and no significant differences in diversity emerged among acute resolver, follow-up resolver and acute chronic samples.

From its cysteine to its phenylalanine, the CDR3 spans 14 amino acids. The kept DNA is CDR3 alone, 42 bases in frame from the first base. Trimming leaves V shorter by 7 bases and J shorter by 4 bases, with the junction holding 6 bases beyond the gene matches. CDR1 and CDR2, looked up from the germline V gene (reference sequence), are MNHEY and SMNVEV. Genomic DNA was extracted from FACS-sorted cells, and TCRbeta chains were sequenced through the commercial immunoSEQ service. The authors' analysis ran thus. Repertoire data were analyzed with ImmunoSEQ Analyzer software v3.0 and R v3.5.1. Sequences containing stop codons or out-of-frame rearrangements were removed, so only productive rearrangements were analyzed. The sequencing provider supplied the Simpson diversity, Shannon entropy, CDR3 length and nucleotide addition metrics. Based on frequency, clonotypes were placed into dominant, sub-dominant, low or lowest abundance groups, and clonotypes under 0.1% were left out of most analyses. Any CDR3 amino acid clonotype present in at least two subjects at a cumulative frequency of at least 0.5% was labeled public. TCRdb's version of the immuneACCESS table is confined to in-frame rearrangements and falls short of the full clone set. An unresolved V gene accounts for under half of the shortfall where checked; the remainder is of unknown origin. That table is the source of V, J and clone size, and D and trimming were worked out from the DNA. Recorded for this sample are about 38,000 clones; 70% to 90% of them occurred a single time. The biggest ten clones account for about a tenth of the sample.

What the time point label conveys for this sample: naive CD8 control sorted from an acute-time-point sample. Enrolled in the Montreal Hepatitis C Cohort (HEPCO) in Canada, the donors were people who inject drugs, and these donors were followed every 3 months. Acute primary HCV infection was defined by a positive HCV RNA or antibody test following a negative test within the previous 24 weeks. Surface staining used CD3, CD8 and CD45RO antibodies, with an aqua fixable dye to exclude dead cells. The cohort comprised 7 or 8 spontaneous resolvers, defined by HCV RNA clearance within 24 weeks. Negative selection by means of the MACS CD8+ T cell Isolation Kit yielded CD8+ T cells from peripheral blood mononuclear cells recovered from cryopreservation by thawing. A BD FACSAria II cell sorter was used for cell sorting.

The sequence came from a woman under 30 who spontaneously cleared hepatitis C infection. Recombination linked TRBV27 to TRBJ2-1, with 8 central nucleotides matching TRBD2. The sequenced material came from naive CD8+ T cells from PBMCs. The sample's cell subset or site label, decoded: sorted total naive CD45RO-negative CD8+ T cells. The nucleotide sequence reads TGTGCCAGCAAGGGACTAGTTTCTTACAATGAGCAGTTCTTC. Translated, it gives CASKGLVSYNEQFF.